One T cell receptor (beta chain) is described in this entry. The sample comes from a study of blood T cell repertoires in COVID-19. About the research overall: Sites in the United States, Italy and Spain provided acute and convalescent COVID-19 samples.

Method: immunoSEQ multiplex PCR; TCRdb's copy keeps in-frame clones and lacks some. The sample yields 50,000 to 75,000 clones, around 87% seen once. Between the trimmed V and J ends, which lost 5 bases and 8 bases, there was a span of 10 bases. Germline CDR1 reads KGHSH; CDR2 reads LQKENI. The CDR3 spans 13 residues. This receptor was obtained from a man aged 60 to 69 with acute or convalescent COVID-19. Sequencing was performed on peripheral blood. The gene calls are TRBV18 and TRBJ1-6; a weak D match, TRBD1 (6 bases). The CDR3 spells CASSDHRDSPLHF. In DNA form, the CDR3 reads TGTGCCAGCTCAGACCACAGGGATTCACCCCTCCACTTT.